The 14 T cell receptor beta chains below were found in one sample sequenced in a study of CD8 T cells in Susac syndrome. Roughly 0.45 to 1 ug RNA was reverse transcribed with random hexamers. TCRdb re-called the immunoSEQ multiplex PCR reads through MiXCR, storing one row per CDR3 protein. Counted here are around 150,000 distinct CDR3 sequences, over 85% occurring once; the ten biggest clones make up 0.27%. Sequences were obtained from CD8+ T cells from PBMCs. The receptors here all came from a human donor in good health.

This clonotype was picked up one time. V usage is TRBV5-6 and J usage is TRBJ2-3, with D tentatively TRBD2 (6 bases). The CDR3 is 14 residues long. Trimming removed 2 bases from V and 2 bases from J, with 9 bases in between. Germline V gene lookup returns CDR1 SGHDT and CDR2 YYEEEE. CDR3 coding DNA: TGTGCCAGCAGCTTAGGAGGGATCACAGATACGCAGTATTTT. Translated, it gives CASSLGGITDTQYF. Full variable domain (remainder filled in from reference TRBV5-6 and TRBJ2-3): DAGVTQSPTHLIKTRGQQVTLRCSPKSGHDTVSWYQQALGQGPQFIFQYYEEEERQRGNFPDRFSGHQFPNYSSELNVNALLLGDSALYLCASSLGGITDTQYFGPGTRLTVL.

This clonotype has a single count. The chain joins TRBV7-9 to TRBJ2-7, with 8 bases fitting TRBD2. The CDR3 has 16 residues. The J segment lost 3 bases and the V segment lost 0 bases, leaving 7 bases of the junction unmatched. Germline V gene sequence: CDR1 SEHNR, CDR2 FQNEAQ (reference sequence). In DNA form, the CDR3 reads TGTGCCAGCAGCTTAGCGGTAGGCGGGAGGAGCTACGAGCAGTACTTC. This gives the protein CASSLAVGGRSYEQYF.

The chain employs TRBV23-1 and TRBJ2-5; D remains ambiguous. TRBV23-1 is recorded as an ORF, its role being uncertain. Trimming cost V 0 bases and J 2 bases, with 10 bases left between them. The CDR3 is 15 amino acids. In DNA, the CDR3 is TGCGCCAGCAGTCAATCGATGACCGATCAAGAGACCCAGTACTTC. It yields the protein CASSQSMTDQETQYF.

The chain employs TRBV15 and TRBJ1-2; D ambiguous. In germline, CDR1 is LNHNV, CDR2 YYDKDF (reference sequence). The CDR3 is 12 amino acids. V was trimmed by 5 bases and J by 8 bases, leaving 12 bases between them. CDR3 residues: CATSLWTKGYTF. As DNA, the CDR3 is TGTGCCACCAGCCTGTGGACGAAGGGCTACACCTTC.

The V call is TRBV25-1, the J call TRBJ2-1, with TRBD2 matching 8 bases. Germline V lookup: CDR1 MGHDK, CDR2 SYGVNS. CDR3 length: 15 residues. After removal of 5 bases from V and 3 bases from J, the junction contained 6 bases not matched to a gene. In DNA form, the CDR3 reads TGTGCCAGCAGTCACCCCAGCGGGAGCTACAATGAGCAGTTCTTC. The encoded protein is CASSHPSGSYNEQFF.

The chain couples TRBV25-1 to TRBJ2-7, with D unclear. CDR1 is MGHDK and CDR2 is SYGVNS in the germline V gene. The CDR3 extends over 13 amino acids. The V end lost 6 bases, the J end lost 5 bases, and 14 bases lay between the germline ends. CDR3: CASSRKGYHEQYF. Here the CDR3 DNA reads TGTGCCAGCAGCCGAAAAGGGTACCACGAGCAGTACTTC.

The chain is built from TRBV3-1 and TRBJ2-2; D remains ambiguous. The V end was cut by 5 bases, the J end by 7 bases, with 5 bases between. This CDR3 comprises 11 residues. Germline V gene data show CDR1 as LGHDT and CDR2 as YNNKEL (reference sequence). The CDR3: CASSIYGELFF. The CDR3 DNA reads TGTGCCAGCAGCATATACGGGGAGCTGTTTTTT.

The chain joins TRBV7-6 to TRBJ2-3; TRBD2 aligns across 7 bases. The CDR3 loop spans 15 amino acids. CDR1 and CDR2 (germline): SGHVS, FNYEAQ. Trimming removed 1 base from V and 5 bases from J; junction bases left unmatched: 6. This CDR3 reads CASSLVASGGDTQYF. CDR3 DNA sequence: TGTGCCAGCAGCTTAGTGGCTAGCGGAGGAGATACGCAGTATTTT.

This clonotype was found once. This chain uses TRBV4-2 with TRBJ2-1, with D possibly being TRBD2 (5 bases). Germline V gene data show CDR1 as LGHNA and CDR2 as YNFKEQ. This CDR3 contains 17 residues. The V end was cut by 5 bases, the J end by 0 bases, with 17 bases between. The CDR3 DNA reads as TGTGCCAGCAGCGCTGCCTGGCTAGGGAGCTCCTACAATGAGCAGTTCTTC. Protein product: CASSAAWLGSSYNEQFF.

The chain joins TRBV9 to TRBJ2-1, with D perhaps given as TRBD1 or TRBD2 (6 bases each). This CDR3 is built from 16 residues. Trimming removed 0 bases at V and 7 bases at J, with 17 bases between. CDR1 is SGDLS, CDR2 YYNGEE, per germline. CDR3 coding DNA: TGTGCCAGCAGCGTAGAATACAGCGGAGGGGGGAATGAGCAGTTCTTC. Translated: CASSVEYSGGGNEQFF. Looking up the rest from reference TRBV9 and TRBJ2-1 gives the full variable domain: DSGVTQTPKHLITATGQRVTLRCSPRSGDLSVYWYQQSLDQGLQFLIQYYNGEERAKGNILERFSAQQFPDLHSELNLSSLELGDSALYFCASSVEYSGGGNEQFFGPGTRLTVL.

The chain carries TRBV18 and TRBJ2-7; D unclear. Germline CDR1 is KGHSH and CDR2 is LQKENI. Trimming took off 0 bases at V and 2 bases at J, with 5 bases between the two ends. This CDR3 has 13 residues. CDR3 sequence (DNA): TGTGCCAGCTCACCACCGGCTACCTACGAGCAGTACTTC. It yields the protein CASSPPATYEQYF.

The chain links TRBV28 to TRBJ2-3, with 10 positions matching TRBD1. There are 14 residues in the CDR3. Trimming cost V 5 bases and J 1 base; bases outside gene matches: 0. Per the germline V gene, CDR1 is MDHEN and CDR2 is SYDVKM. The DNA of the CDR3 is TGTGCCAGCAGTGGACAGGGGGGCACAGATACGCAGTATTTT. This translates into CASSGQGGTDTQYF. Full variable domain (outside the CDR3, taken from reference TRBV28 and TRBJ2-3): DVKVTQSSRYLVKRTGEKVFLECVQDMDHENMFWYRQDPGLGLRLIYFSYDVKMKEKGDIPEGYSVSREKKERFSLILESASTNQTSMYLCASSGQGGTDTQYFGPGTRLTVL.

J is TRBJ2-3 and V is TRBV5-4, with 11 bases lining up with TRBD2. Germline CDR1 SGHNT, CDR2 YYREEE (reference sequence). V was pared by 6 bases and J by 3 bases, with 12 bases of the junction left unmatched. The CDR3 is 17 amino acids. Written as DNA, the CDR3 is TGTGCCAGCACTCCTAGCGGGAGGTTGGAGGTAACAGATACGCAGTATTTT. Translation: CASTPSGRLEVTDTQYF.

The chain uses TRBV20-1 and TRBJ2-5; D unresolved. CDR3 length: 12 residues. Deletions cut 4 bases from V and 2 bases from J, with 8 bases between. CDR1 is DFQATT, CDR2 SNEGSKA, per germline (reference sequence). The CDR3 reads CSAIDRQETQYF. For the CDR3, the DNA is TGCAGTGCTATAGACCGACAAGAGACCCAGTACTTC.